This T cell receptor (beta chain) was recorded in a study of shared clonotypes between healthy human individuals. Findings and caveats of the study: Of the naive CD4 clonotypes, about 5% were shared across a few donors. When compared with the clonotypes that were shared by all four sorted-subset donors, the non-shared clonotypes turned out to have lower generation probabilities.

The donor cohort consisted entirely of Caucasian adults residing in Nashville, Tennessee. The CDR3 sequence is 16 residues long. The germline V and J ends were trimmed by 1 base and 1 base, with 11 bases remaining between them. Germline V lookup: CDR1 SGHRS, CDR2 YFSETQ. An even split of each subset's genomic DNA across several immunoSEQ plates was performed. Here immunoSEQ multiplex PCR was the method, and the copy in TCRdb shows in-frame clones only, minus some. The sample carries hundreds of thousands of clones, around three quarters recorded once. Points on this clone: Its antigen remains unidentified.

This sequence joins TRBV5-1 and TRBJ2-2; TRBD1 is a possible D gene (5 bases). The sequence derives from a woman younger than 45 in good health. The sequencing input was memory CD4+ T cells sorted from blood. Subset defined: CD45RA-negative fraction. The CDR3: CASSLLATENTGELFF. CDR3 sequence (DNA): TGCGCCAGCAGCTTGCTTGCGACAGAGAACACCGGGGAGCTGTTTTTT.